The next 13 T cell receptor beta chains were all read from a single sample in a study of regulatory T cells in long-lasting Graves disease. The TCR beta library used iRepertoire HTBI primers with Arm-PCR amplification of CDR3. TCRdb re-called the multiplex PCR reads with MiXCR, one entry per CDR3 protein. The repertoire includes 550,000 or so distinct CDR3 sequences, around 12% of them detected once, and 8.9% sits in the top ten. Time point given: newly diagnosed GD, antithyroid drugs for less than 3 months. PBMC RNA served as the TCR library source. A further study also used this sample, focusing on T cells in Graves' hyperthyroidism and ophthalmopathy.

The starting material was peripheral blood mononuclear cells (PBMCs), obtained at new diagnosis, from a patient treated with antithyroid drugs. The receptors originated from a woman aged 25 to 39 with Graves disease.

This clonotype showed up many times. The chain carries TRBV20-1 and TRBJ1-1, with a tentative D call TRBD1 (5 bases). The length of the CDR3 is 15 residues. The V gene's germline CDR1 is DFQATT and CDR2 SNEGSKA (reference sequence). V was cut by 3 bases and J by 2 bases, with 16 bases left in between. CDR3 sequence reads: CSASPFEGYNTEAFF. The DNA for the CDR3 is TGCAGTGCTAGTCCTTTTGAGGGGTATAACACTGAAGCTTTCTTT.

There are a few counts of this clonotype. The CDR3 sequence: CASTSNLGLAGGRGELFF. In DNA, the CDR3 is TGTGCCAGCACTTCGAACCTGGGACTAGCGGGAGGTCGCGGGGAGCTGTTTTTT. The rearrangement joins TRBV6-2 or TRBV6-3 to TRBJ2-2; TRBD2 aligns across 15 bases. The ends lost 7 bases at V and 7 bases at J; junction bases unmatched: 13. CDR3 length: 18 residues. Germline V CDR1 and CDR2: MNHEY, SVGEGT.

This clonotype has ten or more counts. The chain recombines TRBV7-2 with TRBJ2-7; TRBD2 aligns across 7 bases. Unmatched junction bases numbered 9, after V lost 6 bases and J lost 7 bases. Germline lookup yields CDR1 SGHTA and CDR2 FQGNSA. The CDR3 is 13 residues long. CDR3 sequence (DNA): TGTGCCAGCAGGGAAGGCGGGGGTAGAGAGCAGTACTTC. Amino acids: CASREGGGREQYF.

In regard to this clonotype: A far bigger clonotype differs at one base, so this is likely a read error. The V call is TRBV2, the J call TRBJ2-7; D may be TRBD2 (5 bases). CDR3 size: 13 residues. CDR1 is SNHLY and CDR2 is FYNNEI in the germline V gene. The CDR3: CASRNPLGYDQYF. CDR3 sequence (DNA): TGTGCCAGCAGGAACCCACTAGGATACGATCAGTACTTC.

The sample holds a few counts of this clonotype. This likely stems from a read error, as it lies one base from a far larger clone. The chain carries TRBV7-9 and TRBJ2-7, with D unresolved. Germline CDR1 SEHNR, CDR2 FQNEAQ (reference sequence). CDR3 length: 13 amino acids. CDR3 sequence reads: CASSLRHSYERYF. For the CDR3, the DNA is TGTGCCAGCAGCCTCCGACACTCCTACGAGCGGTACTTC.

This chain links TRBV19 with TRBJ2-3, with 12 nucleotides matching TRBD2. CDR1 and CDR2 (germline): LNHDA, SQIVND (reference sequence). The CDR3 sequence is 18 residues long. V lost 3 bases to trimming and J lost 2 bases; unmatched junction nucleotides: 9. CDR3 coding DNA: TGTGCCAGTAGTATTGGGTTACTAGCGGGAGGTTCCACAGATACGCAGTATTTT. It specifies CASSIGLLAGGSTDTQYF.

This clonotype showed up many times. The chain employs TRBV2 and TRBJ1-6, with 10 bases lining up with TRBD1. CDR3 length: 16 residues. The V gene's germline CDR1 is SNHLY and CDR2 FYNNEI. J was trimmed by 6 bases and V by 4 bases; bases with no gene match: 6. The CDR3 here is CASSVSGTGVNSPLHF. The CDR3 DNA reads as TGTGCCAGCAGTGTGTCCGGGACAGGGGTTAATTCACCCCTCCACTTT. The variable domain in full, completed from reference TRBV2 and TRBJ1-6, reads EPEVTQTPSHQVTQMGQEVILRCVPISNHLYFYWYRQILGQKVEFLVSFYNNEISEKSEIFDDQFSVERPDGSNFTLKIRSTKLEDSAMYFCASSVSGTGVNSPLHFGNGTRLTVT.

This clonotype was counted between two and nine times. The gene calls are TRBV5-4 and TRBJ2-1; the D gene is possibly TRBD2 (6 bases). The J call is in doubt because the DNA end fits TRBJ2-5 better. Germline CDR1 SGHNT, CDR2 YYREEE (reference sequence). The CDR3 is 13 residues long. The DNA of the CDR3 is TGTGCCAGCAGCCTTTACGAGTGGGGGGCCCAGTACTTC. Amino acids: CASSLYEWGAQYF.

This clonotype was seen more than once but under ten times. The CDR3, as DNA: TGTGCCAGCCAAAGCGGGCGGGGCGGGGAGACCCAGTACTTC. It yields the protein CASQSGRGGETQYF. The chain recombines TRBV6-2 or TRBV6-3 with TRBJ2-5, with TRBD2 as a possible D gene (6 bases). The V end lost 8 bases, the J end lost 5 bases, and 18 bases lay between the germline ends. CDR3 length: 14 residues. In germline, CDR1 is MNHEY, CDR2 SVGEGT.

This clonotype has a handful of counts. This chain joins TRBV30 and TRBJ2-7; D call uncertain. Trimming removed 2 bases from V and 3 bases from J, with 14 bases in between. The CDR3 extends over 14 amino acids. Germline V gene lookup returns CDR1 GTSNPN and CDR2 SVGIG (reference sequence). CDR3 bases: TGTGCCTGGAGTCCTGACCCGGGCGACTACGAGCAGTACTTC. Amino acid sequence: CAWSPDPGDYEQYF.

This clonotype appeared many times. The chain carries TRBV11-2 and TRBJ2-6; 10 nucleotides align to TRBD1. In germline, CDR1 is SGHAT, CDR2 FQNNGV. V trimming: 0 bases; J trimming: 1 base; junction bases outside the gene matches: 12. This CDR3 has 21 residues. CDR3 amino acids: CASSLEIETGTGDSGANVLTF. The CDR3 DNA follows: TGTGCCAGCAGCTTAGAAATAGAAACCGGGACAGGGGATTCTGGGGCCAACGTCCTGACTTTC.

This clonotype was detected ten times or more. The rearrangement links TRBV2 to TRBJ1-6; unclear D gene. The CDR3 sequence is 17 residues long. Trimming left V 4 bases short and J 0 bases short, with 13 bases between. Germline CDR1 is SNHLY and CDR2 is FYNNEI. The DNA for the CDR3 is TGTGCCAGCAGTGTTTGGGAGGGCAGCTCCTATAATTCACCCCTCCACTTT. This translates into CASSVWEGSSYNSPLHF.

This clonotype was observed many times. CDR3 sequence: CASSVVGTSGRNEQFF. In DNA, the CDR3 is TGTGCCAGCAGCGTAGTAGGGACTAGCGGGAGGAATGAGCAGTTCTTC. V is TRBV9 and J is TRBJ2-1; 15 bases line up with TRBD2. The CDR3 has 16 amino acids. CDR1 and CDR2 from the germline V gene are SGDLS and YYNGEE. The J segment lost 7 bases and the V segment lost 0 bases, leaving 2 bases of the junction unmatched.